Detailed here is one TCR beta chain. The antigen is undetermined. In germline, CDR1 is MDHEN, CDR2 SYDVKM. The CDR3 has 13 residues. The germline V and J ends were trimmed by 6 bases and 6 bases, with 14 bases remaining between them. This sample was taken from a study of T cell responses to AZD1222 COVID-19 vaccine. The study, taken as a whole, reports: Donors in the cohort were predominantly white British and more often female, and clonal diversity was possibly underestimated. Nearly half of spike-specific TCRs reportedly go after variant regions that carry no mutations.

Using immunoSEQ multiplex PCR, the repertoire was profiled, and TCRdb retains in-frame clones only, with some absent. This table has some 98,000 clones, more than 70% appearing once. The specimen comprised peripheral blood, sampled on day 0 of AZD1222 vaccination. The V gene is TRBV28, the J gene TRBJ1-1; D not certain. This clonotype was sampled from an adult in good health. The DNA for the CDR3 is TGTGCCAGCAGGACCGGGGTTAGCGCTGAAGCTTTCTTT. Translation gives CASRTGVSAEAFF.